This entry lists 27 T cell receptor beta chains sequenced from one sample in a study of T cells after yellow fever vaccination. MiXCR was run by TCRdb on the 5' RACE reads, yielding one entry per CDR3 protein. The table shows approximately 550,000 distinct CDR3 sequences, with approximately 21% occurring only once. This material consisted of PBMCs, taken 15 days after the yellow fever booster vaccination. Source of these receptors: a man aged 25 to 40 who received the YFV17D yellow fever vaccine.

This clonotype has just a few counts. This chain connects TRBV12-3 or TRBV12-4 to TRBJ2-7; D remains ambiguous. V was clipped by 6 bases and J by 0 bases, with 6 bases between them. The CDR3 has 12 amino acids. The CDR3 DNA sequence: TGTGCCAGCAGCCATTTCTCCTACGAGCAGTACTTC. Translated, it gives CASSHFSYEQYF.

This clonotype was seen at least ten times. The CDR3 DNA is TGTGCCAGCAGCCCTACACTGGGAGTCCCCTACGAGCAGTACTTC. As protein: CASSPTLGVPYEQYF. This chain uses TRBV9 with TRBJ2-7, with TRBD2 as a possible D gene (5 bases). CDR1 SGDLS and CDR2 YYNGEE come from the germline V gene. V gave up 4 bases and J gave up 2 bases, with 16 bases separating them. The CDR3 consists of 15 residues.

This clonotype came up a few times. V is TRBV6-2 or TRBV6-3 and J is TRBJ2-1, with D tentatively TRBD2 (5 bases). The length of the CDR3 is 15 residues. Germline V CDR1 and CDR2: MNHEY, SVGEGT. V lost 6 bases to trimming and J lost 9 bases, with 21 bases between them. The chain's CDR3 is CASSRLTTSFGEQFF. The CDR3 DNA is TGTGCCAGCAGCCGCCTTACTACTAGTTTTGGTGAGCAGTTCTTC.

The chain joins TRBV20-1 to TRBJ2-1; TRBD2 is a possible D gene (6 bases). CDR3 size: 14 residues. From germline, CDR1 is DFQATT and CDR2 SNEGSKA (reference sequence). V lost 5 bases and J 6 bases, leaving 17 bases between the germline ends. This CDR3 reads CSAPSPGRGNEQFF. CDR3 DNA sequence: TGCAGTGCTCCCTCGCCTGGGCGGGGCAATGAGCAGTTCTTC.

V gene TRBV20-1 combines with J gene TRBJ2-3; D unclear. Trimming pared 4 bases from V and 2 bases from J, leaving 25 bases between. This CDR3 has 18 residues. Germline CDR1 and CDR2: DFQATT and SNEGSKA (reference sequence). The CDR3 DNA is TGCAGTGCTAAATTTGTTCTAGACAAATCTATTATCACAGATACGCAGTATTTT. As protein: CSAKFVLDKSIITDTQYF.

V and J are TRBV5-1 and TRBJ2-1; D might be TRBD1 (5 bases). Germline V gene lookup returns CDR1 SGHRS and CDR2 YFSETQ. The CDR3 runs 15 residues. Trimming removed 2 bases from V and 5 bases from J, with 14 bases in between. The DNA of the CDR3 is TGCGCCAGCAGCTTTCAGGGATTACGGGACAATGAGCAGTTCTTC. It codes for CASSFQGLRDNEQFF.

This clonotype has a handful of counts. This chain links TRBV7-9 with TRBJ2-1, with 12 positions matching TRBD2. In germline, CDR1 is SEHNR, CDR2 FQNEAQ (reference sequence). The CDR3 length is 15 residues. V gave up 3 bases and J gave up 12 bases; unmatched junction bases: 9. The DNA for the CDR3 is TGTGCCAGCAGCTTTCTAGCGGGAGGGCCACGCGGGCAGTTCTTC. Protein sequence: CASSFLAGGPRGQFF.

This clonotype has more than one count but fewer than ten. The V and J genes are TRBV7-8 and TRBJ2-7; a weak D match, TRBD1 (5 bases). V lost 2 bases, J lost 0 bases, and 11 bases lay in between. CDR1 is SGHVS, CDR2 FQNEAQ, per germline. The CDR3 sequence is 15 residues long. DNA of the CDR3: TGTGCCAGCAGCTTAAACCAGGGCAGCTCCTACGAGCAGTACTTC. Translation: CASSLNQGSSYEQYF. The variable domain in full, completed from reference TRBV7-8 and TRBJ2-7, reads GAGVSQSPRYKVAKRGQDVALRCDPISGHVSLFWYQQALGQGPEFLTYFQNEAQLDKSGLPSDRFFAERPEGSVSTLKIQRTQQEDSAVYLCASSLNQGSSYEQYFGPGTRLTVT.

The rearrangement uses TRBV10-3 and TRBJ2-7; 9 bases are a match to TRBD1. The CDR3 spans 15 residues. The germline gives CDR1 ENHRY, CDR2 SYGVKD. V trimming: 3 bases; J trimming: 0 bases; junction bases outside the gene matches: 3. CDR3 sequence (DNA): TGTGCCATCAGTGACCCGGGACAGGGCTCCTACGAGCAGTACTTC. This gives the protein CAISDPGQGSYEQYF.

The chain recombines TRBV20-1 with TRBJ2-7; D assignment may be TRBD1 or TRBD2 (5 bases each). Trimming stripped 1 base from V and 6 bases from J, with 13 bases between. This CDR3 spans 13 amino acids. Germline V gives CDR1 DFQATT, CDR2 SNEGSKA (reference sequence). CDR3 nucleotides: TGCAGTGCTAGAGTACCGGGAACAGGCGAGCAGTACTTC. Residues: CSARVPGTGEQYF.

CDR3 protein: CASRTDRTWGETQYF. As DNA, the CDR3 is TGTGCCAGCAGGACAGACAGAACCTGGGGGGAGACCCAGTACTTC. V gene TRBV6-1 combines with J gene TRBJ2-5, with D perhaps being TRBD1 or TRBD2 (5 bases each). Germline loops: CDR1 MNHNS, CDR2 SASEGT. CDR3 size: 15 residues. Trimming took off 6 bases at V and 5 bases at J, with 19 bases between the two ends.

This chain links TRBV5-1 with TRBJ1-4, with no clear D. Germline V CDR1 and CDR2: SGHRS, YFSETQ. The germline V and J ends were trimmed by 1 base and 7 bases, with 17 bases remaining between them. CDR3 size: 16 residues. The CDR3 DNA follows: TGCGCCAGCAGCTTGTTTTTCGGCATGGGGAGTGAAAAACTGTTTTTT. It yields the protein CASSLFFGMGSEKLFF. Using reference TRBV5-1 and TRBJ1-4 for the parts outside the CDR3, the full variable domain is KAGVTQTPRYLIKTRGQQVTLSCSPISGHRSVSWYQQTPGQGLQFLFEYFSETQRNKGNFPGRFSGRQFSNSRSEMNVSTLELGDSALYLCASSLFFGMGSEKLFFGSGTQLSVL.

V usage is TRBV5-4 and J usage is TRBJ2-1; D is ambiguous. Trimming shortened V by 1 base and J by 7 bases, and 9 bases separated the two germline ends. Germline V gene sequence: CDR1 SGHNT, CDR2 YYREEE (reference sequence). The CDR3 is made up of 13 amino acids. This CDR3 reads CASSLSNENEQFF. The CDR3 bases are TGTGCCAGCAGCTTGTCGAATGAGAATGAGCAGTTCTTC.

A few counts support this clonotype. The chain uses TRBV5-1 and TRBJ2-2; 13 positions match TRBD2. The CDR3 has 17 residues. V dropped 4 bases and J dropped 0; count of bases not matched to a gene: 3. Germline V gives CDR1 SGHRS, CDR2 YFSETQ. CDR3 nucleotides: TGCGCCAGCAGCGACGGACTAGCGGGGGCGAACACCGGGGAGCTGTTTTTT. It translates to CASSDGLAGANTGELFF.

This clonotype turned up a few times. The V gene is TRBV4-3, the J gene TRBJ1-4; the match to TRBD1 covers 7 bases. The CDR3 sequence is 15 residues long. V lost 1 base, J lost 6 bases, and 5 bases stayed unmatched. Germline assignment: CDR1 LGHNA and CDR2 YSLEER. In nucleotides, the CDR3 is TGCGCCAGCAGCCAAGCTTACAGGGGAGATGAAAAACTGTTTTTT. Its protein product is CASSQAYRGDEKLFF.

This clonotype was seen only a few times. The chain has TRBV7-8 and TRBJ1-4; tentative D call: TRBD1 (5 bases). Germline-derived CDR1 and CDR2 are SGHVS and FQNEAQ. The length of the CDR3 is 18 residues. V lost 1 base to trimming and J lost 4 bases, with 19 bases between them. The CDR3 loop reads CASSLDASRAGNNEKLFF. Written as DNA, the CDR3 is TGTGCCAGCAGCTTAGATGCATCCAGAGCAGGGAATAATGAAAAACTGTTTTTT. Together with reference TRBV7-8 and TRBJ1-4, the CDR3 gives the full variable domain: GAGVSQSPRYKVAKRGQDVALRCDPISGHVSLFWYQQALGQGPEFLTYFQNEAQLDKSGLPSDRFFAERPEGSVSTLKIQRTQQEDSAVYLCASSLDASRAGNNEKLFFGSGTQLSVL.

This clonotype was seen more than once but under ten times. The rearrangement joins TRBV7-2 to TRBJ2-2; D remains unclear. CDR3 length: 13 residues. In germline, CDR1 is SGHTA, CDR2 FQGNSA. V was trimmed by 2 bases and J by 7 bases, leaving 8 bases between them. The CDR3 region is CASSLYQGGELFF. The CDR3 bases are TGTGCCAGCAGCTTATATCAAGGCGGGGAGCTGTTTTTT.

This clonotype has just a few counts. The chain couples TRBV6-1 to TRBJ2-3; possibly TRBD2 for D (6 bases). The germline CDR1 and CDR2 sequences are MNHNS and SASEGT. CDR3 length equals 15 residues. The V end lost 7 bases, the J end lost 2 bases, and 16 bases lay between the germline ends. The CDR3 spells CASTRGSGNTDTQYF. DNA of the CDR3: TGTGCCAGCACCCGAGGTAGCGGTAACACAGATACGCAGTATTTT.

V and J are TRBV20-1 and TRBJ2-1; 7 bases align to TRBD2. Germline V gene sequence: CDR1 DFQATT, CDR2 SNEGSKA (reference sequence). Trimming removed 3 bases from V and 8 bases from J; junction bases left unmatched: 7. The CDR3 sequence is 13 residues long. CDR3 sequence reads: CSARGGFGDEQFF. The CDR3 DNA sequence: TGCAGTGCTAGGGGGGGGTTCGGCGATGAGCAGTTCTTC.

The chain carries TRBV7-2 and TRBJ2-2, with D hard to call. Germline V gene sequence: CDR1 SGHTA, CDR2 FQGNSA. The CDR3 spans 14 residues. V lost 5 bases and J lost 6, with 13 bases in between. The CDR3 reads CASSPLSVPGELFF. The CDR3 nucleotides read TGTGCCAGCAGCCCATTGTCCGTTCCCGGGGAGCTGTTTTTT.

This clonotype turned up a few times. This chain uses TRBV20-1 with TRBJ2-1, with 9 bases that match TRBD2. The CDR3 loop spans 16 amino acids. Losses at the gene ends were 4 bases for V and 7 bases for J; bases not matched to a gene: 14. Germline CDR1 and CDR2: DFQATT and SNEGSKA (reference sequence). CDR3 amino acids: CSATRRFLAGLNEQFF. In DNA, the CDR3 is TGCAGTGCTACCCGACGCTTTCTAGCGGGGCTGAATGAGCAGTTCTTC.

This clonotype showed up many times. The gene calls are TRBV7-9 and TRBJ2-3; no definite D call. CDR1 and CDR2 (germline): SEHNR, FQNEAQ (reference sequence). V lost 5 bases and J lost 5, with 5 bases in between. This CDR3 contains 11 residues. The CDR3 bases are TGTGCCAGCAGCCCCCTAGATACGCAGTATTTT. Residues: CASSPLDTQYF.

In this sample, this clonotype turned up a few times. The V and J genes are TRBV5-1 and TRBJ2-1, with TRBD1 matching over 9 bases. V gave up 0 bases and J gave up 5 bases; unmatched junction bases: 6. The CDR3 has 16 amino acids. Germline assignment: CDR1 SGHRS and CDR2 YFSETQ. The CDR3 sequence is CASSLEGTGTNNEQFF. As DNA, the CDR3 is TGCGCCAGCAGCTTGGAGGGGACAGGGACTAACAATGAGCAGTTCTTC.

The gene calls are TRBV20-1 and TRBJ1-5; 7 bases match TRBD1. Trimming at V came to 0 bases and at J to 6 bases, leaving 8 bases not matched to a gene. The CDR3 has 15 amino acids. The germline gives CDR1 DFQATT, CDR2 SNEGSKA (reference sequence). CDR3 amino acids: CSAREPTQGRQPQHF. CDR3 coding DNA: TGCAGTGCTAGAGAGCCCACACAGGGGCGTCAGCCCCAGCATTTT.

The CDR3 reads CASGASSPYEQYF. DNA of the CDR3: TGTGCCAGCGGAGCGAGCAGCCCCTACGAGCAGTACTTC. This chain uses TRBV7-8 with TRBJ2-7; D unresolved. There are 13 residues in the CDR3. The germline V gene has CDR1 SGHVS and CDR2 FQNEAQ. The germline V and J ends were trimmed by 8 bases and 2 bases, with 13 bases remaining between them.

The chain couples TRBV3-1 to TRBJ1-4; D is ambiguous. The CDR3 loop spans 13 amino acids. Germline V gives CDR1 LGHDT, CDR2 YNNKEL (reference sequence). V dropped 8 bases and J dropped 6 bases, with 13 bases sitting between them. CDR3 in amino acids: CASSRFSDEKLFF. DNA of the CDR3: TGTGCCAGCTCGCGCTTCAGCGATGAAAAACTGTTTTTT.

In its sample, this clonotype was seen a few times. The V call is TRBV20-1, the J call TRBJ1-3, with D possibly matching TRBD1 (5 bases). Germline assignment: CDR1 DFQATT and CDR2 SNEGSKA (reference sequence). The germline V and J ends were trimmed by 3 bases and 3 bases, with 21 bases remaining between them. The CDR3 loop spans 17 amino acids. The CDR3 DNA sequence: TGCAGTGCTAGTAGTCGGATAGAGAGGGGAGGTGGAAACACCATATATTTT. Amino acids: CSASSRIERGGGNTIYF.